This TCR beta chain was profiled in a study of technical replicates of blood from a few donors. Trimming cost V 5 bases and J 0 bases; bases outside gene matches: 1. This CDR3 spans 14 amino acids. From germline, CDR1 is SNHLY and CDR2 FYNNEI. TCRdb's table, derived via immunoSEQ multiplex PCR, lists solely in-frame clones and lacks some. Of roughly 100,000 clones in the sample, approximately 96% were seen once. Material for sequencing was T cells isolated from PBMCs. The TCR comes from a human donor in good health. The chain links TRBV2 to TRBJ2-4; 7 bases agree with TRBD1. This CDR3 reads CASSWTGAKNIQYF. Here the CDR3 DNA reads TGTGCCAGCAGTTGGACAGGAGCCAAAAACATTCAGTACTTC.